Listed below are T cell receptor beta chains from one sample, sequenced in a study of blood T cell repertoires in COVID-19. The data were produced by immunoSEQ multiplex PCR, yet TCRdb's version contains in-frame clones alone and is incomplete. Here the sample spans about 260,000 clones, more than 75% being singletons. The sample comprised peripheral blood. Receptors originate from a middle-aged man who had recovered from COVID-19. CDR3s leave out the opening cysteine and the closing phenylalanine or tryptophan.

cdr3_aa	v_call
ASSPGTTYEQY	TRBV12-3/TRBV12-4
ASSYRQAGYEQY	TRBV14
ASSAWGTPTGELF	TRBV5-4
ASSYSARDRGRYGYT	TRBV6-2/TRBV6-3
ASSLGPQVLTGNTIY	TRBV11-2
ASSPTGGRNQPQH	TRBV18
SAVGGLTSYGYT	TRBV29-1
ASSYPASGRSVWTYEQY	TRBV6-2/TRBV6-3
ASSLFPRSYEQY	TRBV9
ASSPPEGGNQPQH	TRBV14
ASSTGTLEAF	TRBV5-4
ASSFSGGVSTDTQY	TRBV11-1
ASRPTGDSGYT	TRBV7-9
ASRRLAGGQEETQY	TRBV2
ASKGGQAEAF	TRBV5-1
ASSQDRGGGAVNIQY	TRBV4-1
ATSGDPYEQY	TRBV10-3
ASSLEYGGGSETQY	TRBV11-2
ASSYPRGEQF	TRBV18
AWSLGQGGTEAF	TRBV30
ASSGAHGSGYEQF	TRBV28
ASSTPLAGGPTMQF	TRBV9
ASSVAASGSYEQF	TRBV9
ASSEIGGMNTEAF	TRBV10-2
ASSYGSSPLH	TRBV6-2/TRBV6-3
ASSLLGEKWEKLF	TRBV27
ASRILAGDADTQY	TRBV2
ASSPRRGDEQF	TRBV13
ASRTITSFEQY	TRBV27
ASRHGQRPQENGYT	TRBV7-9
ASSGTTSGSYEQY	TRBV5-1
ASSPLALTSYEQY	TRBV5-5
ASSLATDSSGNTIY	TRBV5-1
ASSRPGQSNEKLF	TRBV18
ASSLDKGTPSNQPQH	TRBV6-2/TRBV6-3
ASSLEGQGGYGYT	TRBV5-4
ASSPLAGGGTDTQY	TRBV7-9
ASSETGDTEAF	TRBV2
ATSDHRTGEDTQY	TRBV24-1
ASSPPGHSSYNEQF	TRBV5-4